This TCR beta chain was sequenced for a study of technical replicates of blood from several donors. Produced via immunoSEQ multiplex PCR; TCRdb's table is partial and in-frame only. The sample yields roughly 80,000 clones, 75% to 95% seen once. The CDR3 sequence is 15 residues long. The germline gives CDR1 KGHSH, CDR2 LQKENI. Germline trimming cut 3 bases from V and 4 bases from J; bases unmatched to any gene: 3. The chain carries TRBV18 and TRBJ1-1; 12 bases line up with TRBD1. The sample taken for sequencing was T cells isolated from PBMCs. This clonotype originated in a human donor in good health. CDR3 DNA: TGTGCCAGCTCACCGGGACAGGGGGCCTTCACTGAAGCTTTCTTT. Its protein is CASSPGQGAFTEAFF. The variable domain in full, with the rest retrieved from reference TRBV18 and TRBJ1-1, is NAGVMQNPRHLVRRRGQEARLRCSPMKGHSHVYWYRQLPEEGLKFMVYLQKENIIDESGMPKERFSAEFPKEGPSILRIQQVVRGDSAAYFCASSPGQGAFTEAFFGQGTRLTVV.